This T cell receptor (delta chain) was sequenced for a study of Vδ1+ human thymocytes. Thymocytes were sorted as CD3+ TCRVdelta1+ TCRVdelta2- after alphabeta T cell depletion. Purity of the sorted Vdelta1+ thymocytes ranged from roughly 98% to 99.6%. The template was reverse-transcribed extracted RNA. Pooled V-gene forward primers with one constant-region reverse primer generated the CDR3 amplicons by multiplex PCR. TCRdb repeated clone calling on the multiplex PCR reads with CATT. The repertoire holds 54,000 or so delta-chain clones, with less than 20% as singletons. In this sample, this clone turned up a few times. Its specificity is not known. Study-wide findings and caveats: Unlike peripheral blood Vdelta1+ controls, thymic delta-chain sequences included about 20% Vdelta2 and few Vdelta3. Thymic TRG and TRD repertoires appeared highly polyclonal.

CDR3 length: 22 amino acids. Trimming removed 3 bases from V and 0 bases from J; junction bases left unmatched: 22. Germline CDR1 reads TSWWSYY; CDR2 reads QGS. The chain couples TRDV1 to TRDJ1, with 10 bases matching TRDD3. The sample was Vdelta1+ gamma-delta thymocytes from the thymus. Subset here: FACS-sorted CD3+ TCRalphabeta- TCRVdelta1+ TCRVdelta2- thymocytes. The sequence was obtained from a boy younger than two who had congenital heart surgery. The CDR3 here is CALGDLCTLQLGDRDNTDKLIF. In DNA form, the CDR3 reads TGTGCTCTTGGGGATCTATGCACACTTCAACTGGGGGATCGGGATAACACCGATAAACTCATCTTT.